These 19 T cell receptor beta chains share one sample of origin, sequenced in a study of OX40 agonist ivuxolimab in advanced cancers. TCRdb's table, derived via immunoSEQ multiplex PCR, lists solely in-frame clones and lacks some. This repertoire shows about 50,000 clones, about 84% found once; its top ten account for over 3.5%. The source material was CD4+ or CD8+ T cells sorted from blood, sampled in a trial of the OX40 agonist ivuxolimab. The receptors were gathered from an adult with an advanced solid tumor such as melanoma, head and neck, liver or kidney cancer.

DNA for the CDR3: TGTGCCAGCAGCTTGGTACGCCACAGCTCCTACGAGCAGTACTTC. Translation gives CASSLVRHSSYEQYF. This chain links TRBV5-5 with TRBJ2-7; D uncertain. Germline V lookup: CDR1 SGHKS, CDR2 YYEKEE (reference sequence). Trimming pared 0 bases from V and 0 bases from J, leaving 10 bases between. The CDR3 totals 15 residues.

This clone was seen a handful of times. The chain couples TRBV13 to TRBJ1-1; maybe TRBD1 (5 bases). V lost 0 bases and J lost 11, with 10 bases in between. CDR1 is PRHDT, CDR2 FYEKMQ, per germline (reference sequence). The length of the CDR3 is 12 residues. As DNA, the CDR3 is TGTGCCAGCAGCTTAGGCTACAGGTCGGCTTTCTTT. Translated: CASSLGYRSAFF.

This chain uses TRBV19 with TRBJ2-5; D not certain. V dropped 5 bases and J dropped 1 base, with 8 bases sitting between them. The CDR3 consists of 13 residues. CDR1 is LNHDA, CDR2 SQIVND, per germline (reference sequence). The CDR3 here is CASSLGIQETQYF. In DNA form, the CDR3 reads TGTGCCAGTAGTTTGGGGATCCAAGAGACCCAGTACTTC. Complete variable domain (other parts from reference TRBV19 and TRBJ2-5): DGGITQSPKYLFRKEGQNVTLSCEQNLNHDAMYWYRQDPGQGLRLIYYSQIVNDFQKGDIAEGYSVSREKKESFPLTVTSAQKNPTAFYLCASSLGIQETQYFGPGTRLLVL.

This chain connects TRBV5-4 to TRBJ2-5; 8 bases agree with TRBD1. The V gene end was trimmed by 1 base and the J gene end by 5 bases; junction bases not matched to a gene: 1. Germline CDR1 reads SGHNT; CDR2 reads YYREEE (reference sequence). The CDR3 runs to 13 residues. The CDR3, as DNA: TGTGCCAGCAGCTTGACAGGGGGGGAGACCCAGTACTTC. This translates into CASSLTGGETQYF. Using reference TRBV5-4 and TRBJ2-5 for the parts outside the CDR3, the full variable domain is ETGVTQSPTHLIKTRGQQVTLRCSSQSGHNTVSWYQQALGQGPQFIFQYYREEENGRGNFPPRFSGLQFPNYSSELNVNALELDDSALYLCASSLTGGETQYFGPGTRLLVL.

This clone was seen only a few times. This chain uses TRBV27 with TRBJ1-6, with D possibly being TRBD1 (5 bases). CDR1 MNHEY and CDR2 SMNVEV come from the germline V gene (reference sequence). This CDR3 has 15 residues. V gave up 5 bases and J gave up 5 bases, with 13 bases separating them. DNA of the CDR3: TGTGCCAGCAGTCCCTATCGACAGAATAATTCACCCCTCCACTTT. Amino acids: CASSPYRQNNSPLHF.

This clone came up a few times. The chain joins TRBV5-1 to TRBJ1-1; tentative D call: TRBD1 (6 bases). CDR3 length equals 13 residues. Germline V CDR1 and CDR2: SGHRS, YFSETQ. Trimming stripped 4 bases from V and 1 base from J, with 8 bases between. The CDR3 sequence is CASSEQGNTEAFF. Written as DNA, the CDR3 is TGCGCCAGCAGCGAACAGGGGAACACTGAAGCTTTCTTT.

This chain connects TRBV6-5 to TRBJ2-5; 10 nucleotides align to TRBD1. The CDR3 is 16 residues long. The V and J ends lost 0 bases and 6 bases, in that order; junction bases with no gene match: 7. CDR1 is MNHEY and CDR2 is SVGAGI in the germline V gene. The CDR3 sequence is CASSYSRTGGLQTQYF. The CDR3 DNA is TGTGCCAGCAGTTACTCCCGGACAGGGGGGTTGCAGACCCAGTACTTC.

As DNA, the CDR3 is TGTGCCAGCAGCGCCGGCCAGCGGGCCCTCCGAGAGACCCAGTACTTC. Translating it yields CASSAGQRALRETQYF. The chain employs TRBV9 and TRBJ2-5, with D tentatively TRBD2 (6 bases). The CDR3 totals 16 residues. Trimming removed 3 bases at V and 4 bases at J, with 19 bases between. Germline CDR1 reads SGDLS; CDR2 reads YYNGEE.

The genes are TRBV12-5 and TRBJ2-5, with a possible D match to TRBD2 (5 bases). V was cut by 2 bases and J by 5 bases, with 18 bases left in between. CDR1 LGHNT and CDR2 FRNRAP come from the germline V gene. The CDR3 loop spans 16 amino acids. The CDR3, as DNA: TGTGCTAGTGGTTTGTGGCCCGGGGTCGTCGGGGAGACCCAGTACTTC. Amino acids: CASGLWPGVVGETQYF.

The rearrangement joins TRBV5-6 to TRBJ2-3; TRBD2 aligns across 8 bases. Germline loops: CDR1 SGHDT, CDR2 YYEEEE. This CDR3 comprises 15 residues. V lost 0 bases and J lost 6; bases outside the gene matches: 6. CDR3 loop: CASSLGRGALDTQYF. CDR3 nucleotides: TGTGCCAGCAGCTTGGGGCGGGGGGCTTTGGATACGCAGTATTTT.

The chain combines TRBV5-1 with TRBJ2-5, with D perhaps TRBD2 (5 bases). V dropped 1 base and J dropped 4 bases, with 11 bases sitting between them. Germline-derived CDR1 and CDR2 are SGHRS and YFSETQ. The CDR3 is made up of 14 amino acids. Here the CDR3 reads CASSLRLASETQYF. The DNA for the CDR3 is TGCGCCAGCAGCTTGAGGCTAGCATCAGAGACCCAGTACTTC.

The chain employs TRBV5-1 and TRBJ1-3; D possibly corresponds to TRBD1 (5 bases). Germline V gene lookup returns CDR1 SGHRS and CDR2 YFSETQ. Between the trimmed V and J ends, which lost 5 bases and 8 bases, there was a span of 14 bases. The CDR3 length is 13 residues. CDR3 loop: CASRLDTRYTIYF. As DNA, the CDR3 is TGCGCCAGCAGACTGGACACTAGGTACACCATATATTTT.

The chain employs TRBV30 and TRBJ1-2; a weak D match, TRBD1 (5 bases). Germline V lookup: CDR1 GTSNPN, CDR2 SVGIG (reference sequence). There are 12 residues in the CDR3. The V end lost 1 base, the J end lost 5 bases, and 8 bases lay between the germline ends. The CDR3 coding sequence is TGTGCCTGGAGTGCGGGGGATTATGGCTACACCTTC. It specifies CAWSAGDYGYTF.

This clone has a single count. Additional DNA sequences in this sample encode the identical CDR3. V and J are TRBV9 and TRBJ2-6; TRBD1 might be the D (5 bases). V was pared by 0 bases and J by 1 base, with 8 bases between. CDR1 SGDLS and CDR2 YYNGEE come from the germline V gene. The CDR3 sequence is 16 residues long. CDR3 in DNA: TGTGCCAGCAGCGTAGCAAGGGGATCTGGGGCCAACGTCCTGACTTTC. Translation: CASSVARGSGANVLTF.

This chain joins TRBV30 and TRBJ1-2; D gene ambiguous. V gave up 0 bases and J gave up 5 bases, with 13 bases separating them. This CDR3 region has 14 residues. Germline values: CDR1 GTSNPN, CDR2 SVGIG (reference sequence). The CDR3: CAWSVLIAAYGYTF. The CDR3 bases are TGTGCCTGGAGTGTTCTCATCGCTGCGTATGGCTACACCTTC.

The rearrangement links TRBV9 to TRBJ1-1; 8 bases align to TRBD1. Germline CDR1 reads SGDLS; CDR2 reads YYNGEE. This CDR3 spans 15 amino acids. V gave up 0 bases and J gave up 8 bases; unmatched junction bases: 9. DNA of the CDR3: TGTGCCAGCAGCGTAGACGCGCAGGGGGCCGGGGAAGCTTTCTTT. This gives the protein CASSVDAQGAGEAFF.

The CDR3 coding sequence is TGTGCCAGCAGTTTCACCGCTCCTCGGAGCACTGAAGCTTTCTTT. Translating it yields CASSFTAPRSTEAFF. The chain links TRBV28 to TRBJ1-1; D call uncertain. Trimming stripped 3 bases from V and 4 bases from J, with 15 bases between. This CDR3 region has 15 residues. Per the germline V gene, CDR1 is MDHEN and CDR2 is SYDVKM.

The table lists this clone with a count of one. This chain joins TRBV19 and TRBJ2-7; tentatively, D is TRBD1 (6 bases). This CDR3 has 11 residues. Germline-derived CDR1 and CDR2 are LNHDA and SQIVND (reference sequence). V dropped 6 bases and J dropped 4 bases, with 7 bases sitting between them. The CDR3 nucleotides read TGTGCCAGTAGGCAGGGGTACGAGCAGTACTTC. It encodes CASRQGYEQYF.

The rearrangement links TRBV13 to TRBJ2-2, with a weak D call TRBD1 (7 bases). This CDR3 region has 14 residues. The germline V gene encodes CDR1 PRHDT and CDR2 FYEKMQ (reference sequence). Deletions cut 7 bases from V and 5 bases from J, with 14 bases between. CDR3 protein: CASTRDSRTGELFF. The DNA for the CDR3 is TGTGCCAGCACGCGGGACAGTAGAACCGGGGAGCTGTTTTTT. Together with reference TRBV13 and TRBJ2-2, the CDR3 gives the full variable domain: AAGVIQSPRHLIKEKRETATLKCYPIPRHDTVYWYQQGPGQDPQFLISFYEKMQSDKGSIPDRFSAQQFSDYHSELNMSSLELGDSALYFCASTRDSRTGELFFGEGSRLTVL.